Reported below is one T cell receptor beta chain. From the RACE reads, TCRdb called clonotypes with MiXCR, one entry per CDR3 protein. The sample lists roughly 180,000 distinct CDR3 sequences, under 25% seen once, with 6.7% in the top ten. This entry belongs to a study of human T cells and chemical hapten exposure. Indicated time point: patch test 1, 2 weeks after DPC sensitization. Treatment in this sample: therapeutic diphenylcyclopropenone sensitization with weekly scalp DPC. The CDR3 covers 20 residues. Per germline, CDR1 SQVTM and CDR2 ANQGSEA. Trimming stripped 4 bases from V and 5 bases from J, with 35 bases between.

The sequence came from a woman aged 45-59 years with alopecia areata. Some clones in this sample may be carry-over from other donors' samples. Here the sequenced sample was whole blood, taken in connection with sensitization to the hapten diphenylcyclopropenone (DPC). V is TRBV29-1 and J is TRBJ1-2, with D possibly matching TRBD1 (6 bases). The CDR3 sequence is CSVATPILGPGGRVWYGYTF. The CDR3 region has the DNA TGCAGCGTTGCCACCCCGATTTTGGGGCCTGGGGGGCGTGTTTGGTATGGCTACACCTTC.